Sequencing of this T cell receptor beta chain was carried out in a study of T cells in Graves' hyperthyroidism and ophthalmopathy (dated by TCRdb to the late 2010s). Background for the entire study: Peripheral blood was collected at initial diagnosis, before any treatment. A discovery cohort of about 96 patients, about 43 with Graves' ophthalmopathy and 55 to 60 with stable Graves' hyperthyroidism, was used to find distinguishing TCR V-J signatures. Whether ophthalmopathy could be predicted prospectively was tested in an independent validation cohort made up of under 20 hyperthyroidism patients plus 17 patients who later progressed to ophthalmopathy. The 100 or so discovery patients were divided at random into training and test sets in a 7:3 ratio. Thyroid tissue and blood T-cell repertoires from about six Graves' hyperthyroidism patients were also compared in the study. After blood sampling, hyperthyroidism patients were treated with methimazole at a starting dose of 30 mg daily, and ophthalmopathy patients were treated with high-dose intravenous methylprednisolone. TCR Vbeta CDR3 sequencing of 130 to 150 peripheral blood samples (approximately 44 ophthalmopathy, about 74 hyperthyroidism and roughly 17 progressor patients) is reported in the paper. General findings and caveats noted by the study authors: No statistical method was used to set the sample size in advance, and investigators knew the group allocation. Most expanded thyroid clonotypes (frequency above 0.001) were also found in blood, which suggests that blood repertoires may mirror thyroid immune responses. Ophthalmopathy was separated from stable hyperthyroidism by a 13 V-J signature model, with about 88% sensitivity and about 84% specificity obtained in cross-validation and 80%/75% obtained in testing. In validation, progression to ophthalmopathy was predicted by the model with 65% to 71% sensitivity and 72.22% specificity, a median of about 6.8 months before onset.

In the ophthalmopathy patients, disease was moderately to severely active, with a Clinical Activity Score of 3 or more, a NOSPECS grade of 4 or more, and a duration of less than 3 months. Patients with uncontrolled infections, other autoimmune diseases, pregnancy or lactation were excluded. Diagnoses were established on the basis of clinical symptoms, serum thyroxine and TRAb, thyroid ultrasound, and orbital computed tomography. PBMCs were separated from around 9.1 ml of fresh peripheral blood using Ficoll-Paque density gradient centrifugation. Total RNA was extracted with Trizol reagent, and quality was checked on an Agilent 2100 Bioanalyzer. This clonotype was seen a handful of times. Its antigen target is currently unknown. Base quality data are lacking; no much larger clone is found one base away. Amplification of TCR beta CDR3 regions was carried out from RNA transcripts. For the first round of RT-PCR on the TCR CDR3, the HTBI primer set was used together with the Qiagen OneStep RT-PCR kit. Libraries were constructed in a second round of multiplex PCR, after which size selection and purification were performed. Libraries were sequenced paired-end with 100 bp reads on an Illumina HiSeq2000. In the authors' own workflow: SOAPnuke was used to process the raw data, throwing out any read that contained adapters or uncalled bases, had a mean Phred below 15, or lacked an exact constant-primer or identifier match. COPE v1.2.5 was used to merge high-quality paired reads, and clonotypes were defined as unique nucleotide sequences. Clonotypes were aligned to IMGT TRBV, TRBD and TRBJ reference segments using MiTCR v1.1. The analysis included only V-J combinations with a frequency above 0.0001, which together covered 99% to 99.2% of the repertoires. The TCS score was defined as the ratio of F50 (clonal expansion) to E x V (chaos), calculated using BLOSUM62-based TCRdist between CDR3 peptides within each V-J. Welch's t-statistics and random forest reduced around 550 V-J features to 13, which were used in a naive Bayes classifier (R e1071). Starting from the raw public reads, TCRdb applied fastp trimming at Q25, assembled clones with MiXCR and retained in-frame beta chains. Rows are combined by CDR3 protein, so each entry shows the most common genes and DNA. TCRdb, rather than the study authors, made the V and J calls. The sample yields approximately 400,000 distinct CDR3 sequences; approximately 17% were counted once. The biggest ten clones account for 40% to 45% of the sample.

Including cysteine and phenylalanine, the CDR3 has 16 amino acids. Only CDR3 DNA is held: 48 bases, read in frame from base 1. V is cut back by 4 bases and J by 3 bases, with 13 bases in the junction unmatched. Looking up the germline V gene yields CDR1 SGHRS and CDR2 YFSETQ. The V and J genes are TRBV5-1 and TRBJ2-7; TRBD1 matches 7 bases in the middle. The TCR was taken from a young man with Graves' ophthalmopathy. Sample: blood. The CDR3 protein: CASSHHWAGGYYEQYF. The bases read TGCGCCAGCAGCCACCATTGGGCAGGGGGATACTACGAGCAGTACTTC.